The rows below give T cell receptor beta chains drawn from one sample of a study of blood T cell repertoires in COVID-19. Measured with immunoSEQ multiplex PCR; TCRdb has only the in-frame clones, and not every one. The sample has over 250,000 clones; approximately 88% are singletons. Sequenced input: peripheral blood. Receptor source: a man in his fifties with acute or convalescent COVID-19. Both conserved end residues are part of each CDR3.

J gene | V gene | CDR3 protein
TRBJ1-1 | TRBV15 | CATSSLEAGTTTEAFF
TRBJ1-1 | TRBV5-5 | CASTPLGGQGNTEAFF
TRBJ1-2 | TRBV7-9 | CASRPASGDYGYTF
TRBJ2-1 | TRBV14 | CASSQDLGGGPSSYNEQFF
TRBJ2-1 | TRBV12-5 | CASGLTYESNRGNEQFF
TRBJ2-4 | TRBV2 | CASIAGGPGKNIQYF
TRBJ1-1 | TRBV9 | CASSSAGTGSTEAFF
TRBJ2-1 | TRBV19 | CASSPGLTGGVNEQFF
TRBJ2-7 | TRBV5-4 | CASTEDRGFEQYF
TRBJ1-1 | TRBV19 | CASRGGLKAFF
TRBJ2-3 | TRBV5-1 | CASSSGGTDTQYF
TRBJ2-7 | TRBV6-5 | CASSYSRGRYEQYF
TRBJ2-7 | TRBV3-1/TRBV3-2 | CASSQVLTRGFEQYF
TRBJ1-2 | TRBV6-5 | CASSDLDRGGYTF
TRBJ1-1 | TRBV2 | CASAVSEGTEAFF
TRBJ2-6 | TRBV5-6 | CASSKSPTGAGANVLTF
TRBJ2-3 | TRBV4-1 | CASSQDAGTDTQYF
TRBJ1-5 | TRBV6-5 | CASSYRQVNQPQHF
TRBJ1-1 | TRBV5-1 | CASSLQGGGNTEAFF
TRBJ2-5 | TRBV7-8 | CASSPRGGGGQETQYF
TRBJ2-1 | TRBV7-9 | CASCFGTRAGVYNEQFF
TRBJ2-6 | TRBV5-1 | CASSLGPGGPGANVLTF
TRBJ1-2 | TRBV27 | CASSLSQGARYGYTF
TRBJ1-2 | TRBV3-1/TRBV3-2 | CASSLLTGAAGYTF
TRBJ2-1 | TRBV24-1 | CATSDATGIYNEQFF
TRBJ1-1 | TRBV10-1 | CASSEKGHMNTEAFF
TRBJ1-2 | TRBV3-1/TRBV3-2 | CASSLLQGQGNYGYTF
TRBJ2-7 | TRBV5-1 | CASSYRQGLDYEQYF
TRBJ2-7 | TRBV19 | CASSRRPVIGEKQYF